Only one count was recorded for the clone carrying this T cell receptor (beta chain). This sample is part of a study of blood T cell repertoires in COVID-19. Background on the study: PBMCs, B-cell-depleted T cells, or T cells were the source of the cDNA or gDNA that made up the material.

The germline V gene encodes CDR1 SEHNR and CDR2 FQNEAQ (reference sequence). J lost 1 base, V lost 3 bases, and 6 bases had no gene match. The CDR3 has 17 amino acids. Original methodology: Scientists estimated how many nucleated cells there were by amplifying reference gene primers. The repertoire was sequenced with immunoSEQ multiplex PCR; TCRdb's copy has only in-frame clones and lacks some. V, J and clone size are taken as reported in that table, and D and trimming were inferred from the DNA itself. This sample has about 320,000 clones; 70% to 90% occur once, and the top ten carry under 8%. Sequencing used peripheral blood. The sequence derives from a man aged 18 to 30 who had recovered from COVID-19. The chain joins TRBV7-9 to TRBJ2-2; 9 bases are a match to TRBD2. The CDR3 nucleotides read TGTGCCAGCAGCTTTTCCGGGACTAGCCTGAACACCGGGGAGCTGTTTTTT. It yields the protein CASSFSGTSLNTGELFF.